A selection of T cell receptor beta chains follows, all from one sample in a study of graft-versus-host responses after intestinal transplantation. Measured with immunoSEQ multiplex PCR; TCRdb has only the in-frame clones, and not every one. The data contain tens of thousands of clones, 91% of them singletons. Their cognate antigens are unknown. The sample here was unstimulated CD4+ T cells sorted from spleen or lymph node cells, taken before intestinal transplant. The receptors shown here come from a human donor who received an intestinal transplant. CDR3s include the opening cysteine and the closing phenylalanine or tryptophan. A D gene is named only where the DNA matches it firmly.

D gene,J gene,V gene,CDR3 protein
NA,TRBJ2-7,TRBV11-2,CASSLRDTIYEQYF
NA,TRBJ2-7,TRBV18,CASSPSRGRDHEQYF
TRBD1,TRBJ1-5,TRBV7-2,CASSGQGNQPQHF
TRBD1,NA,TRBV30,CAWSVQEQGAKAAYEQYF
NA,TRBJ1-4,TRBV11-2,CVSSLDRGKLFF
TRBD1,TRBJ1-1,TRBV7-9,CASSTRQGPNTEAFF
TRBD1,TRBJ2-3,TRBV12-5,CASGLGRGSTDTQYF
TRBD1,TRBJ1-4,TRBV6-5,CASGSGGVGEKLFF
NA,TRBJ2-7,TRBV7-2,CASSPTRDEQYF
NA,TRBJ1-5,TRBV30,CAWKPSGVHASNQPQHF
NA,TRBJ1-1,TRBV7-2,CASSSQGTGTEAFF
NA,TRBJ1-1,TRBV7-9,CASSLEEGTEAFF
TRBD1,TRBJ2-7,TRBV19,CATSRGQGINEQYF
NA,TRBJ2-5,TRBV14,CASSQVSLKQETQYF
TRBD2,TRBJ2-5,TRBV2,CASSEAWGGGNQETQYF
NA,TRBJ2-1,TRBV7-2,CASSLAGPHYNEQFF
TRBD2,TRBJ2-3,TRBV30,CAWSPGLAGGRNTQYF
TRBD1,TRBJ2-7,TRBV14,CASTSDRAPYEQYF
NA,TRBJ1-2,TRBV5-1,CASSLCGNYGYTF
TRBD2,TRBJ2-7,TRBV6-1,CASGTGGSYEQYF
NA,TRBJ2-1,TRBV5-1,CASSFWSGSYNEQFF
TRBD2,TRBJ2-7,TRBV7-2,CASSSLAGDSYEQYF
TRBD2,TRBJ2-3,TRBV25-1,CASSEYTGTSGTDTQYF
NA,TRBJ1-2,TRBV5-4,CASTRGLEQGYTF
NA,TRBJ1-1,TRBV5-4,CASSLTGTTEAFF
TRBD1,TRBJ1-1,TRBV6-5,CASSPDRSAGEAFF
NA,TRBJ1-1,TRBV6-5,CASSWVGSTEAFF
NA,TRBJ2-7,TRBV5-1,CASSLDDRSYEQYF
TRBD1,TRBJ2-3,TRBV4-1,CASSLDRSYTDTQYF
NA,TRBJ2-3,TRBV5-1,CASSWASADTQYF
NA,TRBJ2-7,TRBV7-2,CASRWGDRFDEQYF
NA,TRBJ1-2,TRBV10-3,CAIRGPANYGYTF
TRBD1,TRBJ1-2,TRBV9,CASSGQGSNTF
NA,TRBJ1-3,TRBV7-9,CASSAPGSGNTIYF
NA,TRBJ1-4,TRBV5-1,CASSSAGYMDEKLFF
NA,TRBJ1-1,TRBV6-5,CASHPPGLNTEAFF
TRBD1,TRBJ1-6,TRBV7-2,CASSWEPGQGYSPLHF
NA,TRBJ2-7,TRBV6-5,CASSPQGSTYEQYF
TRBD1,TRBJ2-6,TRBV19,CASSRTGGSGANVLTF